This T cell receptor (beta chain) was recorded in a study of T cell repertoires in cytomegalovirus infection (dated by TCRdb to between 2018 and 2020). With respect to the entire study: Because public TCR beta signatures pointed to carriage of CMV infection together with the matching HLA type, the HLA type of each donor mattered for the analysis.

The sample was run on an Illumina HiSeq 1500. Clones were called with MiXCR by TCRdb after fastp trimmed the public reads at Q25, and only in-frame beta chains were retained. All rows with the same CDR3 protein become a single entry with the most common DNA and genes. Across this sample there are some 350,000 distinct CDR3 sequences, with roughly 18% seen only once. Approximately 10% of the sample goes to the ten largest clones. Overall results and qualifications from the work: In both this cohort and an independent cohort of 352 donors, the cumulative frequency of public TCR beta family members distinguished carriers of CMV infection plus the relevant HLA type. The ex vivo response was dominated by HLA-C-restricted CMV-specific TCR beta clonotypes, which also provided the single most frequent clonotype in two of eight donors.

Comment on this clonotype: The antigen it recognizes is unknown. No base quality values were provided; no much bigger clone lies one nucleotide off.

Reading from cysteine to phenylalanine, the CDR3 counts 13 amino acids. Of all the DNA, just the CDR3 is kept, 39 bases in frame from base 1. V and J are truncated by 3 bases and 3 bases respectively, leaving an intervening sequence of 8 bases. The sequence was obtained from a human donor in good health (CMV status not recorded). Some clones in this sample may be carry-over from other donors' samples. Source material: PBMCs. This chain is built from TRBV12-3 or TRBV12-4 and TRBJ1-2; a confident D gene designation cannot be given. The DNA sequence reads TGTGCCAGCAGTTTTTCGGTCGACTATGGCTACACCTTC. It translates to CASSFSVDYGYTF.